This passage covers 10 T cell receptor beta chains from one sample sequenced in a study of neurological immune-mediated disorders. TCRdb reprocessed the 5' RACE reads with MiXCR, giving one entry per CDR3 protein. The sample consists of roughly 45,000 distinct CDR3 sequences, roughly 12% of them appearing once. Time point: longitudinal time-point 3. Sequencing input: PBMCs. These receptor sequences come from a man aged 25 to 45 in good health.

This clonotype was seen at least ten times. J is TRBJ1-1 and V is TRBV3-1; no clear D gene. This CDR3 has 13 residues. V was clipped by 4 bases and J by 8 bases, with 14 bases between them. CDR1 and CDR2 from the germline V gene are LGHDT and YNNKEL (reference sequence). CDR3 residues: CASSPLTRREAFF. The CDR3 DNA reads TGTGCCAGCAGCCCCCTAACTAGGAGAGAAGCTTTCTTT.

This clonotype is deemed medium-sized (0.01 to 0.1%). The chain links TRBV4-2 to TRBJ2-7, with 9 nucleotides matching TRBD1. In germline, CDR1 is LGHNA, CDR2 YNFKEQ. Trimming at V came to 3 bases and at J to 3 bases, leaving 12 bases not matched to a gene. The length of the CDR3 is 17 residues. The CDR3 sequence is CASSHSGTGLQNYEQYF. The CDR3 region has the DNA TGTGCCAGCAGCCATAGTGGGACAGGGTTACAGAACTACGAGCAGTACTTC.

The sample holds many counts of this clonotype. This chain uses TRBV5-1 with TRBJ2-5; D possibly corresponds to TRBD1 (5 bases). The CDR3 totals 13 residues. The germline V gene encodes CDR1 SGHRS and CDR2 YFSETQ. The ends were cut back, 0 bases at V and 3 bases at J, with 6 bases in the middle. The CDR3 DNA sequence: TGCGCCAGCAGCTTGGGCAGGGAAGAGACCCAGTACTTC. Translation gives CASSLGREETQYF. Full variable domain (rest looked up from reference TRBV5-1 and TRBJ2-5): KAGVTQTPRYLIKTRGQQVTLSCSPISGHRSVSWYQQTPGQGLQFLFEYFSETQRNKGNFPGRFSGRQFSNSRSEMNVSTLELGDSALYLCASSLGREETQYFGPGTRLLVL.

This clonotype was counted many times. The genes are TRBV5-1 and TRBJ2-7, with 9 bases identical to TRBD2. Germline CDR1 reads SGHRS; CDR2 reads YFSETQ. The CDR3 is 15 amino acids. V lost 8 bases, J lost 6 bases, and 15 bases stayed unmatched. The CDR3 DNA sequence: TGCGCCAGTAGCCCTAACTATAGCGGGAGTAGCGAGCAGTACTTC. Its translation is CASSPNYSGSSEQYF.

This clonotype came up many times. This chain uses TRBV20-1 with TRBJ1-4; TRBD1 aligns across 9 bases. The CDR3 has 16 residues. CDR1 and CDR2 (germline): DFQATT, SNEGSKA (reference sequence). J gave up 8 bases and V 0 bases, and 10 bases lay outside the gene matches. CDR3 nucleotides: TGCAGTGCTAGAGATCTCGGGACAGGGTCGGGGGAAAAACTGTTTTTT. This codes for CSARDLGTGSGEKLFF.

In this sample, this clonotype turned up many times. The genes are TRBV12-3 or TRBV12-4 and TRBJ1-5; possible D gene TRBD1, 6 bases. This CDR3 region has 14 residues. V was clipped by 3 bases and J by 5 bases, with 11 bases between them. DNA for the CDR3: TGTGCCAGCAGTTTCGCAGGGGAGCATCAGCCCCAGCATTTT. Residues: CASSFAGEHQPQHF.

This clonotype was detected ten times or more. J is TRBJ1-1 and V is TRBV20-1; D is undetermined. There are 13 residues in the CDR3. With 6 bases removed from V and 9 bases from J, the gap between germline ends came to 20 bases. Germline loops: CDR1 DFQATT, CDR2 SNEGSKA (reference sequence). Written as DNA, the CDR3 is TGCAGTGCCCCTCACTCGCACGTTACTCAAGCTTTCTTT. Its translation is CSAPHSHVTQAFF.

Many counts were recorded for this clonotype. The genes are TRBV4-1 and TRBJ1-1; D unresolved. This CDR3 spans 13 amino acids. CDR1 and CDR2 (germline): MGHRA, YSYEKL. The V end lost 3 bases, the J end lost 5 bases, and 10 bases lay between the germline ends. In DNA form, the CDR3 reads TGCGCCAGCAGCCAGGGGTGGAGTACTGAAGCTTTCTTT. Protein product: CASSQGWSTEAFF.

This clonotype was observed at least ten times. This rearrangement joins TRBV6-1 to TRBJ2-7; D could derive from TRBD1 or TRBD2 (5 bases each). Germline values: CDR1 MNHNS, CDR2 SASEGT. Trimming stripped 3 bases from V and 5 bases from J, with 17 bases between. CDR3 length: 15 residues. CDR3 bases: TGTGCCAGCAGTGACACCGGTGGGACCGTGGACGAGCAGTACTTC. It codes for CASSDTGGTVDEQYF.

In its sample, this clonotype was seen once. One base away lies a much larger clone, so this may be a sequencing read error. V gene TRBV5-1 combines with J gene TRBJ1-6; D gene unclear. The CDR3 contains 13 residues. Germline V gives CDR1 SGHRS, CDR2 YFSETQ. CDR3 region: CTSSLNPYSPLHF. In DNA, the CDR3 is TGCACCAGCAGCTTGAATCCCTATTCACCCCTCCACTTT.